One T cell receptor beta chain is described in this entry. Its cognate antigen is unknown. This record belongs to a study of monozygotic twins with inflammatory bowel disease. cDNA synthesis was performed in eight separate reactions for each sample. TCRdb re-called the 5' RACE reads and catalogs CDR3 proteins one per entry, DNA excluded. Here the sample table reports around 200,000 distinct CDR3 sequences. Staff drew a roughly 2.5 ml blood sample from each donor. Germline CDR1 is SGHKS and CDR2 is YYEKEE (reference sequence). The CDR3 spans 14 residues. Study conclusions and caveats: Whether twins were concordant or discordant made no difference to repertoire similarity, possibly from limited power. Lower sharing of clonotypes with other individuals was seen in IBD patients than in healthy twins. This was most marked in patients showing signs of disease activity.

This clonotype was obtained from a human donor with ulcerative colitis or Crohn's disease, or a healthy co-twin of an affected twin (not recorded which). The rearrangement joins TRBV5-5 to TRBJ2-3; TCRdb reports TRBD1, a call that lacks DNA to check it against. Sequenced material: blood. CDR3 sequence reads: CASTLVMGGDTQYF.